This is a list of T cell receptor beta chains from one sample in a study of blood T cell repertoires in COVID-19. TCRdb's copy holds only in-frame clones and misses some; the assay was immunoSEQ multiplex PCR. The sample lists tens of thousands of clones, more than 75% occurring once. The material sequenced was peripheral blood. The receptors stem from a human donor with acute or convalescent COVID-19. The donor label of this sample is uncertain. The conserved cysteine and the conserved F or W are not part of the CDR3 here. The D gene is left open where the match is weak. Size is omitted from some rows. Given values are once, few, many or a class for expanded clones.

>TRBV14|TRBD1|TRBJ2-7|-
ASSQRDRSLYERQY
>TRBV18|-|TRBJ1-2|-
ASSEGTTGNYGYT
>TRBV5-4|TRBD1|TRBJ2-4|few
ASSPGQGDVKNIQY
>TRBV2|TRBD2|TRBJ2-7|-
ASSRSGNTPYEQY
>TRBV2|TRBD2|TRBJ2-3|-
ASIGTNSGGDTQY
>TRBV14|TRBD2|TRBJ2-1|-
ASSQFPESAGGEQF
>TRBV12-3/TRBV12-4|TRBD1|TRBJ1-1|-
ASSFPTGAEAF
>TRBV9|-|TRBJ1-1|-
ASSNRNTEAF
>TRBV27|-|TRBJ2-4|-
ASSPGQNQNIQY
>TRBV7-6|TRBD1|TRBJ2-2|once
ASSFGQANTGELF
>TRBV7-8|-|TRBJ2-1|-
ASSPRHNEQF
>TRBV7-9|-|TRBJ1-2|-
ASSQGDRPYGYT
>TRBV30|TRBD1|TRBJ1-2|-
AWREGQGVFGGYT
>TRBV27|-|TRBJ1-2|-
ASPGLNYGYT
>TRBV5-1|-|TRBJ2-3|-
ASSLTQTDTQY
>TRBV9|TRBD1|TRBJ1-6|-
ASSVDGTGFSPLH
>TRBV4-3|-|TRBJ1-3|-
ASSQDSTVLNTIY
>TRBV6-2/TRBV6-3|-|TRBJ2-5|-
ASSYSLDSVKETQY
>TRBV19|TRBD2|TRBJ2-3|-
ASSMGGGTLDTQY
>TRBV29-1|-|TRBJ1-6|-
SVGSGIDSPLH
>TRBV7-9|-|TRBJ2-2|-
ASSLQGFDTGELF
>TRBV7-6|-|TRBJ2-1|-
ASSLGPQGGLNEQF
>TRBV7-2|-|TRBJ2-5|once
ASSFSGAHQETQY
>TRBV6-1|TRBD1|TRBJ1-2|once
ASSGSGTGVLWGGYT
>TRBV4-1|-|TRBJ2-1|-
ASSQEGGGWGNEQF
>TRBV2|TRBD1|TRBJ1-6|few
ASSLRAGGGLH